What follows are 28 T cell receptor beta chains derived from one specimen sequenced in a study. One entry per CDR3 protein, called by TCRdb with MiXCR from the 5' RACE reads. The sample has 25,000 to 40,000 distinct CDR3 sequences; roughly 26% are singletons. The sample taken for sequencing was naive CD4+ T cells sorted from a lymph node. Subset meaning: naive CD4+ T cells, CD4+CD45RA+CD25-. These receptors were obtained from a female donor with breast cancer.

The J gene is TRBJ2-3, the V gene TRBV4-3, with 14 positions matching TRBD2. V shed 3 bases and J 5 bases; nucleotides not matched to a gene: 10. This CDR3 has 18 residues. Germline V CDR1 and CDR2: LGHNA, YSLEER. CDR3 in DNA: TGCGCCAGCAGCCAGAGCTTGGGACTAGCGGGAGATGTAGATACGCAGTATTTT. This translates into CASSQSLGLAGDVDTQYF.

This clonotype showed up many times. The chain couples TRBV29-1 to TRBJ2-3, with a possible D match to TRBD1 (6 bases). The CDR3 has 14 amino acids. CDR1 SQVTM and CDR2 ANQGSEA come from the germline V gene. Trimming pared 6 bases from V and 5 bases from J, leaving 18 bases between. The CDR3 DNA reads TGCAGCGTCGATAACCGGGACATGGGAGATACGCAGTATTTT. Protein sequence: CSVDNRDMGDTQYF.

Worth noting for this clonotype: Its ends do not fully match the called genes, so a read error is possible. The chain employs TRBV20-1 and TRBJ2-3; D may be TRBD1 (6 bases). From germline, CDR1 is DFQATT and CDR2 SNEGSKA (reference sequence). The CDR3 runs 13 residues. The DNA of the CDR3 is TGCAGTGCCCCACTGGGGGCCACAGATACGCGGTATTTT. Translating it yields CSAPLGATDTRYF.

As concerns this clonotype: This clone may be a read error of a much larger clone one base away. This rearrangement joins TRBV5-1 to TRBJ1-1; the D gene is possibly TRBD1 (5 bases). Trimming pared 0 bases from V and 5 bases from J, leaving 11 bases between. Per germline, CDR1 SGHRS and CDR2 YFSETQ. This CDR3 spans 14 amino acids. CDR3 DNA sequence: TGCGCCAGCAGCTTGGCTCCCGGGGGGACTGAAGCTTTCTTT. It specifies CASSLAPGGTEAFF. Combining the CDR3 with reference TRBV5-1 and TRBJ1-1 gives the whole variable domain KAGVTQTPRYLIKTRGQQVTLSCSPISGHRSVSWYQQTPGQGLQFLFEYFSETQRNKGNFPGRFSGRQFSNSRSEMNVSTLELGDSALYLCASSLAPGGTEAFFGQGTRLTVV.

By share, this clonotype counts as medium-sized (0.01 to 0.1%). The chain carries TRBV6-2 or TRBV6-3 and TRBJ2-1; 12 bases agree with TRBD1. The V segment lost 5 bases and the J segment 7 bases; nucleotides outside the gene matches: 6. The CDR3 has 15 residues. Germline V gives CDR1 MNHEY, CDR2 SVGEGT. CDR3 protein: CASSTGTGGFNEQFF. The CDR3 DNA sequence: TGTGCCAGCAGTACCGGGACAGGGGGCTTTAATGAGCAGTTCTTC.

V and J are TRBV19 and TRBJ2-7; D may be TRBD2 (5 bases). The CDR3 has 14 residues. Germline CDR1 reads LNHDA; CDR2 reads SQIVND (reference sequence). Trimming stripped 2 bases from V and 4 bases from J, with 12 bases between. The CDR3 DNA reads as TGTGCCAGTAGTATACTGCCGGGATCTTACGAGCAGTACTTC. As protein: CASSILPGSYEQYF.

This clonotype has at least ten counts. The chain recombines TRBV29-1 with TRBJ2-5; D is undetermined. Germline-derived CDR1 and CDR2 are SQVTM and ANQGSEA. The CDR3 has 11 residues. The germline V and J ends were trimmed by 2 bases and 7 bases, with 8 bases remaining between them. CDR3 loop: CSVERRWTQYF. CDR3 DNA sequence: TGCAGCGTTGAACGGCGGTGGACCCAGTACTTC.

This clonotype has only one observation. The chain couples TRBV4-3 to TRBJ2-3; D may be TRBD1 (5 bases). Germline CDR1 reads LGHNA; CDR2 reads YSLEER. The CDR3 loop spans 16 amino acids. V shed 5 bases and J shed 0 bases, with 15 bases lying between them. The CDR3 bases are TGCGCCAGCAGCTACAGGATGGCGACTAGCACAGATACGCAGTATTTT. Residues: CASSYRMATSTDTQYF.

This clonotype has only a few counts. The gene calls are TRBV10-3 and TRBJ2-2; D is uncertain. Trimming cost V 3 bases and J 4 bases, with 3 bases left between them. Germline loops: CDR1 ENHRY, CDR2 SYGVKD. This CDR3 comprises 12 residues. CDR3 loop: CAISDITGELFF. The CDR3 bases are TGTGCCATCAGTGACATCACCGGGGAGCTGTTTTTT.

This clonotype was observed at least ten times. The chain has TRBV5-1 and TRBJ1-4, with D possibly TRBD1 on 5 matching bases. Germline CDR1 reads SGHRS; CDR2 reads YFSETQ. The CDR3 is made up of 16 amino acids. V was trimmed by 4 bases and J by 0 bases, leaving 13 bases between them. The CDR3 loop is CASSKRDLATNEKLFF. The CDR3 nucleotides are TGCGCCAGCAGCAAACGGGACCTTGCAACTAATGAAAAACTGTTTTTT.

This rearrangement joins TRBV12-5 to TRBJ1-5; no clear D. The CDR3 totals 12 residues. Germline V lookup: CDR1 LGHNT, CDR2 FRNRAP. The V and J ends lost 1 base and 6 bases respectively, with 4 bases between them. DNA for the CDR3: TGTGCTAGTGGTTTGGACAGTCAGCCCCAGCATTTT. Its translation is CASGLDSQPQHF. The whole variable domain, remainder taken from reference TRBV12-5 and TRBJ1-5, is DARVTQTPRHKVTEMGQEVTMRCQPILGHNTVFWYRQTMMQGLELLAYFRNRAPLDDSGMPKDRFSAEMPDATLATLKIQPSEPRDSAVYFCASGLDSQPQHFGDGTRLSIL.

This clonotype has a count of ten or more. The chain is built from TRBV20-1 and TRBJ2-7; 7 positions agree with TRBD1. From germline, CDR1 is DFQATT and CDR2 SNEGSKA (reference sequence). CDR3 size: 14 residues. The V gene end was trimmed by 5 bases and the J gene end by 9 bases; junction bases not matched to a gene: 16. CDR3 in DNA: TGCAGTGCTCGAAGGGCCGGGACAGAGCAGATGCAGTACTTC. Protein: CSARRAGTEQMQYF.

This clonotype was seen repeatedly, ten times or more. The chain carries TRBV4-2 and TRBJ2-7; 11 nucleotides line up with TRBD1. The CDR3 totals 19 residues. V shed 0 bases, J shed 3 bases, and the junction held 13 bases outside the gene matches. Per germline, CDR1 LGHNA and CDR2 YNFKEQ. This CDR3 is CASSQDRTGGADWDYEQYF. The CDR3 DNA follows: TGTGCCAGCAGCCAAGATCGGACAGGGGGCGCGGACTGGGACTACGAGCAGTACTTC.

This clonotype was seen at least ten times. This sequence joins TRBV5-5 and TRBJ1-1, with D possibly matching TRBD1 (6 bases). Trimming stripped 0 bases from V and 1 base from J, with 13 bases between. The length of the CDR3 is 16 residues. Germline assignment: CDR1 SGHKS and CDR2 YYEKEE (reference sequence). CDR3 amino acids: CASSLAIWTANTEAFF. Written as DNA, the CDR3 is TGTGCCAGCAGCTTGGCTATCTGGACAGCGAACACTGAAGCTTTCTTT.

This clonotype was seen a few times. The genes are TRBV6-5 and TRBJ2-4; no reliable D call. The CDR3 is 12 residues long. Germline V lookup: CDR1 MNHEY, CDR2 SVGAGI. The CDR3 here is CGPRGAKNIQYF. In DNA form, the CDR3 reads TGTGGTCCCCGCGGAGCCAAAAACATTCAGTACTTC.

This chain links TRBV20-1 with TRBJ2-7, with a weak D call TRBD2 (5 bases). The CDR3 contains 14 residues. The ends were cut back, 0 bases at V and 4 bases at J, with 13 bases in the middle. The germline gives CDR1 DFQATT, CDR2 SNEGSKA (reference sequence). This CDR3 is CSARDLNRLYEQYF. As DNA, the CDR3 is TGCAGTGCTAGAGACCTCAACCGACTATACGAGCAGTACTTC.

In this sample, this clonotype turned up a few times. V usage is TRBV6-6 and J usage is TRBJ2-1, with TRBD2 identical over 8 bases. CDR3 length: 13 amino acids. Germline loops: CDR1 MNHNY, CDR2 SVGAGI (reference sequence). Germline trimming cut 5 bases from V and 9 bases from J; bases unmatched to any gene: 6. Here the CDR3 reads CASSLRTSSEQFF. The CDR3 coding sequence is TGTGCCAGCAGTCTGAGGACTAGCTCTGAGCAGTTCTTC.

This clonotype has more than one count but fewer than ten. The genes are TRBV12-3 or TRBV12-4 and TRBJ1-1; 9 nucleotides line up with TRBD1. Trimming at V came to 8 bases and at J to 11 bases, leaving 9 bases not matched to a gene. The CDR3 length is 12 residues. The CDR3 loop is CASVNRGQSAFF. The CDR3 DNA sequence: TGTGCCAGCGTCAACAGGGGGCAAAGTGCTTTCTTT.

Only a few counts were recorded for this clonotype. This chain links TRBV6-6 with TRBJ2-3, with D possibly matching TRBD1 (5 bases). The length of the CDR3 is 16 residues. The V gene lost 6 bases and the J gene lost 0 bases, with 16 bases spanning the gap. Germline values: CDR1 MNHNY, CDR2 SVGAGI (reference sequence). For the CDR3, the DNA is TGTGCCAGCAGCCCCCGCAACAGGCAGAGCACAGATACGCAGTATTTT. It specifies CASSPRNRQSTDTQYF.

This clonotype was recorded many times. The V gene is TRBV7-6, the J gene TRBJ2-1; no firm D call. From germline, CDR1 is SGHVS and CDR2 FNYEAQ. V lost 5 bases to trimming and J lost 5 bases, with 13 bases between them. The CDR3 length is 14 residues. CDR3: CASSPPGNHNEQFF. Here the CDR3 DNA reads TGTGCCAGCAGCCCCCCTGGCAATCACAATGAGCAGTTCTTC.

This clonotype was detected ten times or more. CDR3 in amino acids: CATSDRRLADLPHTQYF. Written as DNA, the CDR3 is TGTGCCACCAGTGATCGTCGGTTAGCGGACTTACCGCATACGCAGTATTTT. The genes are TRBV24-1 and TRBJ2-3; possibly TRBD2 for D (6 bases). The CDR3 extends over 17 amino acids. V gave up 3 bases and J gave up 7 bases, with 22 bases separating them. In germline, CDR1 is KGHDR, CDR2 SFDVKD.

The rearrangement uses TRBV7-2 and TRBJ2-7; 7 nucleotides align to TRBD2. This CDR3 spans 16 amino acids. CDR1 and CDR2 (germline): SGHTA, FQGNSA. Germline trimming cut 0 bases from V and 3 bases from J; bases unmatched to any gene: 8. CDR3 protein: CASSLAQNGRFYEQYF. For the CDR3, the DNA is TGTGCCAGCAGCTTAGCGCAAAACGGGAGGTTCTACGAGCAGTACTTC. Drawing the rest from reference TRBV7-2 and TRBJ2-7, the complete variable domain is GAGVSQSPSNKVTEKGKDVELRCDPISGHTALYWYRQSLGQGLEFLIYFQGNSAPDKSGLPSDRFSAERTGGSVSTLTIQRTQQEDSAVYLCASSLAQNGRFYEQYFGPGTRLTVT.

The chain joins TRBV7-9 to TRBJ2-5; 8 bases are a match to TRBD1. The CDR3 consists of 16 residues. The J segment lost 6 bases and the V segment lost 5 bases, leaving 14 bases of the junction unmatched. Germline V gene sequence: CDR1 SEHNR, CDR2 FQNEAQ (reference sequence). The CDR3 here is CASSAEGQVVGQTQYF. Here the CDR3 DNA reads TGTGCCAGCAGCGCCGAGGGACAGGTGGTCGGGCAGACCCAGTACTTC.

This clonotype was detected only once. The V gene is TRBV12-3 or TRBV12-4, the J gene TRBJ1-2; possible D gene TRBD1, 5 bases. This CDR3 is built from 15 residues. V shed 5 bases and J shed 3 bases, with 16 bases lying between them. The CDR3 reads CASSRQLRRDYGYTF. The CDR3 DNA follows: TGTGCCAGCAGTCGACAGTTGAGGAGGGACTATGGCTACACCTTC.

The chain employs TRBV18 and TRBJ2-1; 8 nucleotides agree with TRBD2. Unmatched junction bases numbered 3, after V lost 3 bases and J lost 5 bases. The CDR3 runs 14 residues. CDR1 is KGHSH, CDR2 LQKENI, per germline. The CDR3 DNA sequence: TGTGCCAGCTCACCGGGACTAGGGCACAATGAGCAGTTCTTC. Protein sequence: CASSPGLGHNEQFF.

This clonotype appeared a few times. The chain carries TRBV6-5 and TRBJ1-5; D remains unclear. The CDR3 contains 13 residues. Per germline, CDR1 MNHEY and CDR2 SVGAGI. V gave up 7 bases and J gave up 1 base, with 8 bases separating them. In DNA, the CDR3 is TGTGCCAGCAAGCCGGGGAGCAATCAGCCCCAGCATTTT. Translating gives CASKPGSNQPQHF.

This clonotype was found a few times. V usage is TRBV20-1 and J usage is TRBJ2-7; 9 bases map to TRBD2. The CDR3 covers 15 residues. CDR1 DFQATT and CDR2 SNEGSKA come from the germline V gene (reference sequence). Germline trimming cut 5 bases from V and 5 bases from J; bases unmatched to any gene: 13. CDR3 in DNA: TGCAGTGCTGAGGGGCTGGCGGGAGGGAGGAACGAGCAGTACTTC. Protein product: CSAEGLAGGRNEQYF.

This clonotype has only a few counts. The genes are TRBV5-1 and TRBJ2-1, with 9 bases fitting TRBD1. The CDR3 contains 14 residues. V lost 0 bases and J lost 9; bases outside the gene matches: 4. CDR1 is SGHRS, CDR2 YFSETQ, per germline. The CDR3 coding sequence is TGCGCCAGCAGCTTGGTACAGGGGGCTAGTGAGCAGTTCTTC. It translates to CASSLVQGASEQFF.